A selection of T cell receptor beta chains follows, all from one sample in a study of cytomegalovirus exposure and HLA in healthy donors. TCRdb keeps only in-frame clones here, not all; method: immunoSEQ multiplex PCR. There are around 110,000 clones in the sample; under 90% occur only once, and under 4% lies in the top ten. Sequenced: PBMCs. The receptors here all came from a woman younger than 45 in good health and CMV-seronegative. The CDR3 runs from the conserved cysteine through the conserved F or W. Each record gives: J gene, D gene, V gene, clone size, CDR3 DNA, CDR3 protein. The D gene is left open where the match is weak. Clone sizes are given selectively: once, few, many, or a class where the clone is expanded.

TRBJ2-1,TRBD2,TRBV7-2,NA,TGTGCCAGCAGTTTAGGGCTAGCGGATTACAATGAGCAGTTCTTC,CASSLGLADYNEQFF
TRBJ1-1,TRBD1,TRBV29-1,NA,TGCAGCGCCCGATTGGACAGGGGAGGAGCTGAAGCTTTCTTT,CSARLDRGGAEAFF
TRBJ2-1,TRBD1,TRBV11-3,NA,TGTGCCAGCAGCTCCAGACAGGGAGAATCCTACAATGAGCAGTTCTTC,CASSSRQGESYNEQFF
TRBJ2-4,NA,TRBV10-3,NA,TGTGCCATCAGTGATGCGGGTTCAGGGGTGAACATTCAGTACTTC,CAISDAGSGVNIQYF
TRBJ2-1,TRBD2,TRBV9,NA,TGTGCCAGCAAGAAAGGACTAGGTGTGAATGAGCAGTTCTTC,CASKKGLGVNEQFF
TRBJ2-7,TRBD2,TRBV5-6,few,TGTGCCAGCAGCCCGGGACTAGCGGGAGCCTACGAGCAGTACTTC,CASSPGLAGAYEQYF
TRBJ2-7,TRBD2,TRBV6-5,NA,TGTGCCAGCAGTTACACCGCGGGAGGGCCTGACGAGCAGTACTTC,CASSYTAGGPDEQYF
TRBJ1-1,TRBD1,TRBV5-1,NA,TGCGCCAGCAGCTGGACAGGGGGGGAGTTAGCTGAAGCTTTCTTT,CASSWTGGELAEAFF
TRBJ2-4,TRBD1,TRBV19,once,TGTGCCAGTAGTCTGACAGGGGAAGCCAAAAACATTCAGTACTTC,CASSLTGEAKNIQYF
TRBJ2-2,TRBD2,TRBV6-6,NA,TGTGCCAGCAGAGCGGGAGTGGACACCGGGGAGCTGTTTTTT,CASRAGVDTGELFF
TRBJ1-1,TRBD1,TRBV6-4,NA,TGTGCCAGCAGCCCGACAGGGCCGAACACTGAAGCTTTCTTT,CASSPTGPNTEAFF
TRBJ2-7,TRBD1,TRBV5-1,few,TGCGCCAGCAGTTCGACAGGGGGCGAGCAGTACTTC,CASSSTGGEQYF
TRBJ1-1,NA,TRBV28,NA,TGTGCCTCCTGGGGGGGGCCCAAAAGGACAGTTCAGAAGAACACTGAAGCTTTCTTT,CASWGGPKRTVQKNTEAFF
TRBJ2-1,NA,TRBV28,NA,TGTGCCAGCAGTTCAGGGTTCAATGAGCAGTTCTTC,CASSSGFNEQFF
TRBJ2-7,TRBD2,TRBV5-6,few,TGTGCCAGCAGTCAAGGCCTAGCGGGAGGTTACGAGCAGTACTTC,CASSQGLAGGYEQYF
TRBJ2-5,NA,TRBV20-1,NA,TGCAGTGCTAGAGGCGAAGAGACCCAGTACTTC,CSARGEETQYF
TRBJ2-3,NA,TRBV6-5,few,TGTGCCAGCACAGGAGGCGATACGCAGTATTTT,CASTGGDTQYF
TRBJ2-1,NA,TRBV19,NA,TGTGCCAGTAGACCTACAGGTTCGGGCTACAATGAGCAGTTCTTC,CASRPTGSGYNEQFF
TRBJ2-7,TRBD1,TRBV5-4,NA,TGTGCCAGCAGCGACCCCAGGGACAGGAGCTCCTACGAGCAGTACTTC,CASSDPRDRSSYEQYF
TRBJ2-7,TRBD1,TRBV15,NA,TGTGCCACCAGCCGGGACAGGGTGTCCTACGAGCAGTACTTC,CATSRDRVSYEQYF
TRBJ2-1,TRBD1,TRBV6-5,NA,TGTGCCAGCAGTTCAGGACAGGGGTTACACAATGAGCAGTTCTTC,CASSSGQGLHNEQFF
TRBJ2-1,TRBD2,TRBV18,once,TGTGCCAGCTCACTAGGACTAGCGGGAGGGGATGAGCAGTTCTTC,CASSLGLAGGDEQFF
TRBJ1-2,TRBD1,TRBV5-4,NA,TGTGCCAGCAGCCCGACAGGGGGCGACGTCTATGGCTACACCTTC,CASSPTGGDVYGYTF
TRBJ2-2,NA,TRBV4-2,NA,TGTGCCAGCAGCCCGGGGTTCGGGGAGCTGTTTTTT,CASSPGFGELFF
TRBJ2-1,TRBD2,TRBV9,few,TGTGCCAGCAGCGGGGGACTAGCGGGACACAATGAGCAGTTCTTC,CASSGGLAGHNEQFF
TRBJ2-2,TRBD1,TRBV10-1,NA,TGCGCCAGCAGTGATTGGACAGGGTACACCGGGGAGCTGTTTTTT,CASSDWTGYTGELFF
TRBJ2-2,TRBD2,TRBV30,NA,TGTGCCTGGGACCTTCTAGCGGGAGGCACCGGGGAGCTGTTTTTT,CAWDLLAGGTGELFF
TRBJ2-1,TRBD2,TRBV7-9,NA,TGTTCCAGCAGCCCTGGACTAGCGGGAGCGGGTGAGCAGTTCTTC,CSSSPGLAGAGEQFF
TRBJ2-7,TRBD1,TRBV19,NA,TGTGCCAGTAGTATACCCGACAGGGCGTACGAGCAGTACTTC,CASSIPDRAYEQYF
TRBJ2-3,TRBD2,TRBV28,NA,TGTGCCAGCAGTTCCTCTCCTAGCGGGTGGGGAGGCGGCTCAGATACGCAGTATTTT,CASSSSPSGWGGGSDTQYF
TRBJ1-6,NA,TRBV28,NA,TGTGCCAGCAGAGGGGGGGCAAGTTCACCCCTCCACTTT,CASRGGASSPLHF